This T cell receptor beta chain was sequenced in a study of PD-1 blockade in classical Hodgkin lymphoma. Study results and caveats: Excluded were patients who started nivolumab under 1 year after ASCT, a group that had lower diversity.

All trial patients relapsed after autologous stem cell transplantation. To note about this clone: The antigen is undetermined.

Assay used: immunoSEQ multiplex PCR; TCRdb lists only in-frame clones, some missing. The table shows some 17,000 clones, with roughly 82% occurring only once. Germline assignment: CDR1 MNHNS and CDR2 SASEGT. The CDR3 is made up of 11 amino acids. The V and J ends lost 7 bases and 4 bases respectively, with 7 bases between them. The clonotype comes from a human donor with classical Hodgkin lymphoma. The chain links TRBV6-1 to TRBJ1-1; D gene uncertain. The source was peripheral blood mononuclear cells (PBMCs), collected before the second cycle of nivolumab. CDR3 sequence reads: CASTYTTEAFF. CDR3 sequence (DNA): TGTGCCAGCACCTACACCACTGAAGCTTTCTTT.